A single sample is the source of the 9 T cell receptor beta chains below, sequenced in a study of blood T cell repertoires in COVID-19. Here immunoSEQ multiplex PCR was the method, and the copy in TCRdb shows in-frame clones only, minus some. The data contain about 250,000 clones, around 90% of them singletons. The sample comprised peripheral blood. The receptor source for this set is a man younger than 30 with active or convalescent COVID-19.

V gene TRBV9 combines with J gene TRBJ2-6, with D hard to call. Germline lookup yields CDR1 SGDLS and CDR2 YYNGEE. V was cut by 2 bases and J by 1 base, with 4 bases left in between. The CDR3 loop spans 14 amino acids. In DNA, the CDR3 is TGTGCCAGCAGCGTCGAGTCTGGGGCCAACGTCCTGACTTTC. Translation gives CASSVESGANVLTF.

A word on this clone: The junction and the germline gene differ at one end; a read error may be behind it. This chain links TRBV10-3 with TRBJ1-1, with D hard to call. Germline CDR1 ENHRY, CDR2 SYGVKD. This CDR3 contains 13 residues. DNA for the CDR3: TGTGCCATCAGTCAGTCCGGGGACACTGAAGCTTTCTTT. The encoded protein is CAISQSGDTEAFF.

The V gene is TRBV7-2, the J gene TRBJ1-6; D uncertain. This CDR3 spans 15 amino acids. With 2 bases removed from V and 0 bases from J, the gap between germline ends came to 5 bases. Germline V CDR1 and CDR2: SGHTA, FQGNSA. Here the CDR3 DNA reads TGTGCCAGCAGCTTAATGAGCTCCTATAATTCACCCCTCCACTTT. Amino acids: CASSLMSSYNSPLHF.

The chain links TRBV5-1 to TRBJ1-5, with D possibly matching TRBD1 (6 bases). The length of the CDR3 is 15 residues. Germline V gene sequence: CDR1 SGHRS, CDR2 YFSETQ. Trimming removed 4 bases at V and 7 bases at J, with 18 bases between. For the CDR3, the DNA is TGCGCCAGCAGCGAGGTCCCAGGGGCGGAGCAGCCCCAGCATTTT. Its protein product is CASSEVPGAEQPQHF. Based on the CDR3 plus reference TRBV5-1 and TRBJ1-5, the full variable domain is KAGVTQTPRYLIKTRGQQVTLSCSPISGHRSVSWYQQTPGQGLQFLFEYFSETQRNKGNFPGRFSGRQFSNSRSEMNVSTLELGDSALYLCASSEVPGAEQPQHFGDGTRLSIL.

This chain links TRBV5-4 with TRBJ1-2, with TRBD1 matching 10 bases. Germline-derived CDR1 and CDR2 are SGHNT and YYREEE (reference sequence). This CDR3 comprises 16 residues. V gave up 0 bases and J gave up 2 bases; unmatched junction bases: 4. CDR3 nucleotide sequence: TGTGCCAGCAGCTTGGGCGCGGGACAGGGGAACTATGGCTACACCTTC. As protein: CASSLGAGQGNYGYTF.

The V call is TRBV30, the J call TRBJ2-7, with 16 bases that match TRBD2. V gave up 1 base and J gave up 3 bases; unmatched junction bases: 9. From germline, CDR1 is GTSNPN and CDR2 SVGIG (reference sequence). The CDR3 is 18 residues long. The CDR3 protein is CAWSDPPGLAGGSYEQYF. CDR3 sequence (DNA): TGTGCCTGGAGTGATCCTCCGGGACTAGCGGGGGGGAGCTACGAGCAGTACTTC.

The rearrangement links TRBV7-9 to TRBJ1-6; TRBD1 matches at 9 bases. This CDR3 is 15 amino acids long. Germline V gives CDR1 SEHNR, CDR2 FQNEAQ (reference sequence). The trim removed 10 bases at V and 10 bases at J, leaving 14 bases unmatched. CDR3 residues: CAIPRGTGSKSPLHF. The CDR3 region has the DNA TGTGCCATTCCCAGAGGGACAGGGTCAAAATCACCCCTCCACTTT.

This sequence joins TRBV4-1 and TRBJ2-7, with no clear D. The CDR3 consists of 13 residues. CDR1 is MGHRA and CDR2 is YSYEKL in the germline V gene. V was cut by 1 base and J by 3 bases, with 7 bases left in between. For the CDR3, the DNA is TGCGCCAGCAGCCAAGGCGCTGACTACGAGCAGTACTTC. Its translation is CASSQGADYEQYF.

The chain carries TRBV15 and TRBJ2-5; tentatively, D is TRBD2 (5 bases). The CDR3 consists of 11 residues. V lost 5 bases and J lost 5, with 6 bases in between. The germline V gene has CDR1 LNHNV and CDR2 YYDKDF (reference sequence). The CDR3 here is CATSAGETQYF. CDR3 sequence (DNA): TGTGCCACCAGCGCGGGCGAGACCCAGTACTTC.